The text below deals with one TCR beta chain. Genomic DNA belonging to each subset was distributed in equal measure over several immunoSEQ plates. This table comes from immunoSEQ multiplex PCR, and its TCRdb copy is limited to in-frame clones, with some not included. Among roughly 1,600,000 clones listed, approximately 98.5% were seen once. These data come from a study of shared clonotypes between healthy human individuals. The receptor comes from a man aged 25-40 years in good health. Source material: naive CD4+ T cells sorted from blood. Indicated subset: CD45RA+ positively selected.

Here the CDR3 reads CASSLREVNEQYF. In nucleotides, the CDR3 is TGTGCCAGCAGCTTAAGGGAGGTGAACGAGCAGTACTTC. This chain uses TRBV7-2 with TRBJ2-7, with D possibly TRBD2 on 6 matching bases. The V and J ends lost 2 bases and 5 bases respectively, with 10 bases between them. This CDR3 contains 13 residues. From germline, CDR1 is SGHTA and CDR2 FQGNSA.